Listed below are T cell receptor beta chains from one sample, sequenced in a study of T cell clones after liver transplantation. The table came from immunoSEQ multiplex PCR; TCRdb's copy has only in-frame clones and leaves some out. The sample lists roughly 55,000 clones; approximately 71% were seen once. The sample was CD4+ T cells from blood, taken around 52 months after liver transplant. The receptors were gathered from a human patient who received a liver transplant. The graft donor may be the source of some T cells. The CDR3 runs from the conserved cysteine through the conserved F or W. Fields, in order: D gene, V gene, J gene, clone size, CDR3 DNA, CDR3 protein. The D gene is left open where the match is weak. Some rows mark clone size as missing; the rest say once, few, many or name a class of expanded clone.

d_call: -; v_call: TRBV7-9; j_call: TRBJ1-1; clone_size: -; cdr3_nt: TGTGCCAGCAGATGGGACCGTCAAAACACTGAAGCTTTCTTT; cdr3_aa: CASRWDRQNTEAFF
d_call: -; v_call: TRBV21-1; j_call: TRBJ2-3; clone_size: -; cdr3_nt: TGTGCCAGCAGCAAACCACGGGGGGCCGGTCCCGGGACAGATACGCAGTATTTT; cdr3_aa: CASSKPRGAGPGTDTQYF
d_call: -; v_call: TRBV11-2; j_call: TRBJ2-5; clone_size: -; cdr3_nt: TGTGCCAGCAGCTTCTACCAAGAGACCCAGTACTTC; cdr3_aa: CASSFYQETQYF
d_call: TRBD2; v_call: TRBV19; j_call: TRBJ2-3; clone_size: -; cdr3_nt: TGTGCCAGTAGTATACGCGGACTAGCGGGGGCTAGCACAGATACGCAGTATTTT; cdr3_aa: CASSIRGLAGASTDTQYF
d_call: TRBD1; v_call: TRBV2; j_call: TRBJ1-3; clone_size: -; cdr3_nt: TGTGCCAGCAGGGACAGGGAGGGAACTGGAAACACCATATATTTT; cdr3_aa: CASRDREGTGNTIYF
d_call: -; v_call: TRBV5-4; j_call: TRBJ1-1; clone_size: -; cdr3_nt: TGTGCCAGCAGCTGGACAGCAAACACTGAAGCTTTCTTT; cdr3_aa: CASSWTANTEAFF
d_call: -; v_call: TRBV7-2; j_call: TRBJ2-7; clone_size: once; cdr3_nt: TGTGCCAGCAGCTTACGACGACTAAGCCCCCACTACGAGCAGTACTTC; cdr3_aa: CASSLRRLSPHYEQYF
d_call: -; v_call: TRBV5-1; j_call: TRBJ1-1; clone_size: -; cdr3_nt: TGCGCCAGCAGCTTCTCCAGGGGAGGGGACACTGAAGCTTTCTTT; cdr3_aa: CASSFSRGGDTEAFF
d_call: -; v_call: TRBV10-3; j_call: TRBJ2-2; clone_size: -; cdr3_nt: TGTGCCATCAAGTGGACCGGCGGGGAGCTGTTTTTT; cdr3_aa: CAIKWTGGELFF
d_call: -; v_call: TRBV28; j_call: TRBJ2-5; clone_size: few; cdr3_nt: TGTGCCAGCAGTGTAGGGGGGAAGGAGACCCAGTACTTC; cdr3_aa: CASSVGGKETQYF
d_call: -; v_call: TRBV28; j_call: TRBJ1-1; clone_size: once; cdr3_nt: TGTGCCAGCAGTTTATCGGGTGGGATAGGATTGGACACTGAAGCTTTCTTT; cdr3_aa: CASSLSGGIGLDTEAFF
d_call: -; v_call: TRBV5-1; j_call: TRBJ1-4; clone_size: -; cdr3_nt: TGCGCCAGCAGCTTCGGAAGGAAATCAACTAATGAAAAACTGTTTTTT; cdr3_aa: CASSFGRKSTNEKLFF
d_call: TRBD1; v_call: TRBV7-2; j_call: TRBJ1-2; clone_size: -; cdr3_nt: TGTGCCAGCAGCCCCGGTACAGGGGACTATGGCTACACCTTC; cdr3_aa: CASSPGTGDYGYTF
d_call: -; v_call: TRBV5-1; j_call: TRBJ2-3; clone_size: -; cdr3_nt: TGCGCCAGCAGCTTGGATGGACAGAGCACAGATACGCAGTATTTT; cdr3_aa: CASSLDGQSTDTQYF
d_call: TRBD1; v_call: TRBV18; j_call: TRBJ2-7; clone_size: -; cdr3_nt: TGTGCCAGCTCACCCAGTACAGGGGACGAGCAGTACTTC; cdr3_aa: CASSPSTGDEQYF
d_call: -; v_call: TRBV27; j_call: TRBJ2-3; clone_size: -; cdr3_nt: TGTGCCAGCATGTATACTAGCACAGATACGCAGTATTTT; cdr3_aa: CASMYTSTDTQYF
d_call: -; v_call: TRBV7-7; j_call: TRBJ2-3; clone_size: -; cdr3_nt: TGTGCCAGCAGCTTTGGCAGCCCCACAGATACGCAGTATTTT; cdr3_aa: CASSFGSPTDTQYF
d_call: -; v_call: TRBV18; j_call: TRBJ1-1; clone_size: -; cdr3_nt: TGTGCCAGCTCTCTCTATGGCACTGAAGCTTTCTTT; cdr3_aa: CASSLYGTEAFF
d_call: TRBD1; v_call: TRBV30; j_call: TRBJ2-7; clone_size: few; cdr3_nt: TGTGCCTGTCTAGACAGGGCAAGCTCCTACGAGCAGTACTTC; cdr3_aa: CACLDRASSYEQYF
d_call: -; v_call: TRBV25-1; j_call: TRBJ1-3; clone_size: -; cdr3_nt: TGTGCCAGCAGTGATTCGAGGGTCACTGGAAACACCATATATTTT; cdr3_aa: CASSDSRVTGNTIYF
d_call: TRBD1; v_call: TRBV6-1; j_call: TRBJ1-2; clone_size: -; cdr3_nt: TGTGCCAGCAACCAATCGGGACAGCAGATGAAGGGCTACACCTTC; cdr3_aa: CASNQSGQQMKGYTF
d_call: -; v_call: TRBV11-2; j_call: TRBJ1-1; clone_size: -; cdr3_nt: TGTGCCAGCAGCTTAGGACTGAACACTGAAGCTTTCTTT; cdr3_aa: CASSLGLNTEAFF
d_call: -; v_call: TRBV18; j_call: TRBJ2-1; clone_size: -; cdr3_nt: TGTGCCAGCTCACCAAACCGGGACACCCCCTACAATGAGCAGTTCTTC; cdr3_aa: CASSPNRDTPYNEQFF
d_call: -; v_call: TRBV28; j_call: TRBJ1-6; clone_size: -; cdr3_nt: TGTGCCAGCAGTTTCAGGAGGGCGGCTTCACCCCTCCACTTT; cdr3_aa: CASSFRRAASPLHF
d_call: TRBD1; v_call: TRBV5-4; j_call: TRBJ1-3; clone_size: few; cdr3_nt: TGTGCCAGCAGCATACAGGGGGCGAGAAACACCATATATTTT; cdr3_aa: CASSIQGARNTIYF
d_call: TRBD1; v_call: TRBV6-1; j_call: TRBJ1-4; clone_size: -; cdr3_nt: TGTGCCAGCAGTGGACAGGGAAATTTAGCAACTAATGAAAAACTGTTTTTT; cdr3_aa: CASSGQGNLATNEKLFF
d_call: TRBD1; v_call: TRBV19; j_call: TRBJ2-2; clone_size: -; cdr3_nt: TGTGCCAGTAGTATATGGACAGGGGGCTTTTTAGGCGGCACCGGGGAGCTGTTTTTT; cdr3_aa: CASSIWTGGFLGGTGELFF
d_call: TRBD1; v_call: TRBV29-1; j_call: TRBJ1-1; clone_size: once; cdr3_nt: TGCAGCCTAGGGGGCGCGAACACTGAAGCTTTCTTT; cdr3_aa: CSLGGANTEAFF
d_call: -; v_call: TRBV30; j_call: TRBJ2-1; clone_size: -; cdr3_nt: TGTGCCTGGAGGGAAGGATCCTACAATGAGCAGTTCTTC; cdr3_aa: CAWREGSYNEQFF
d_call: -; v_call: TRBV7-3; j_call: TRBJ1-2; clone_size: -; cdr3_nt: TGTGCCAGCAGCTTGGAGGGCAACTATGGCTACACCTTC; cdr3_aa: CASSLEGNYGYTF
d_call: -; v_call: TRBV6-6; j_call: TRBJ1-2; clone_size: -; cdr3_nt: TGTGCCGGCCGGGGGGCAGGGCATGGCTACACCTTC; cdr3_aa: CAGRGAGHGYTF
d_call: TRBD1; v_call: TRBV28; j_call: TRBJ2-7; clone_size: -; cdr3_nt: TGTGCCAGCAGACCAACAGGGGCGTACGAGCAGTACTTC; cdr3_aa: CASRPTGAYEQYF
d_call: -; v_call: TRBV27; j_call: TRBJ2-2; clone_size: -; cdr3_nt: TGTGCCACCAGGTGGGGTGGGACCGGGGAGCTGTTTTTT; cdr3_aa: CATRWGGTGELFF
d_call: TRBD1; v_call: TRBV5-1; j_call: TRBJ2-5; clone_size: few; cdr3_nt: TGCGCCAGCAGCACGACAGGGGCTCCTCAAGAGACCCAGTACTTC; cdr3_aa: CASSTTGAPQETQYF
d_call: TRBD2; v_call: TRBV2; j_call: TRBJ2-3; clone_size: -; cdr3_nt: TGTGCCAGCTTCAGACTAGCGGGGGGGCGGAGTCTAGGTACAGATACGCAGTATTTT; cdr3_aa: CASFRLAGGRSLGTDTQYF
d_call: TRBD1; v_call: TRBV11-2; j_call: TRBJ1-4; clone_size: -; cdr3_nt: TGTGCCAGCAGCTTAGAGAGGGGGCTTTTTGAAAAACTGTTTTTT; cdr3_aa: CASSLERGLFEKLFF
d_call: -; v_call: TRBV28; j_call: TRBJ1-5; clone_size: -; cdr3_nt: TGTGCCAGCAAAACAGGGAGTTATCAGCCCCAGCATTTT; cdr3_aa: CASKTGSYQPQHF
d_call: -; v_call: TRBV30; j_call: TRBJ2-2; clone_size: -; cdr3_nt: TGTGCCTGGAGTGTACTTGAGAACACCGGGGAGCTGTTTTTT; cdr3_aa: CAWSVLENTGELFF
d_call: -; v_call: TRBV5-1; j_call: TRBJ2-5; clone_size: -; cdr3_nt: TGCGCCAGCAGCTTGGATGGGTTTCAAGAGACCCAGTACTTC; cdr3_aa: CASSLDGFQETQYF
d_call: TRBD1; v_call: TRBV25-1; j_call: TRBJ2-7; clone_size: -; cdr3_nt: TGTGCCAGCAGTGAACCCCCATCCAACAGGGGGTCCTACGAGCAGTACTTC; cdr3_aa: CASSEPPSNRGSYEQYF
d_call: -; v_call: TRBV9; j_call: TRBJ1-3; clone_size: -; cdr3_nt: TGTGCCAGCAGCGTAAATGGAAACACCATATATTTT; cdr3_aa: CASSVNGNTIYF
d_call: -; v_call: TRBV13; j_call: TRBJ1-1; clone_size: -; cdr3_nt: TGTGCCAGCAGCCCCCGGAACGAAGCGAACACTGAAGCTTTCTTT; cdr3_aa: CASSPRNEANTEAFF
d_call: TRBD1; v_call: TRBV5-8; j_call: TRBJ2-5; clone_size: -; cdr3_nt: TGTGCCAGCAGATGGGGACAGGGACTAATTCTCCAAGAGACCCAGTACTTC; cdr3_aa: CASRWGQGLILQETQYF
d_call: TRBD1; v_call: TRBV5-1; j_call: TRBJ1-2; clone_size: -; cdr3_nt: TGCGCCAGCAGCTGGAACCGGGACAGATACTATGGCTACACCTTC; cdr3_aa: CASSWNRDRYYGYTF
d_call: TRBD1; v_call: TRBV7-2; j_call: TRBJ1-4; clone_size: -; cdr3_nt: TGTGCCAGCAGCGGAGGGGCAGGACAGGGGGTTGAAAAACTGTTTTTT; cdr3_aa: CASSGGAGQGVEKLFF
d_call: -; v_call: TRBV9; j_call: TRBJ1-4; clone_size: few; cdr3_nt: TGTGCCAGCAGCGTAGGTCAGGGGTATAATGAAAAACTGTTTTTT; cdr3_aa: CASSVGQGYNEKLFF
d_call: -; v_call: TRBV6-1; j_call: TRBJ2-3; clone_size: once; cdr3_nt: TGTGCCAGCAGTGAAGTGTGGGCAGGGGGGAAAGATACGCAGTATTTT; cdr3_aa: CASSEVWAGGKDTQYF
d_call: -; v_call: TRBV7-8; j_call: TRBJ2-3; clone_size: -; cdr3_nt: TGTGCCAGCAGCTTAGGCCAGGGGCGCAAACATACGCAGTATTTT; cdr3_aa: CASSLGQGRKHTQYF
d_call: -; v_call: TRBV15; j_call: TRBJ2-5; clone_size: once; cdr3_nt: TGTGCCACCACCCTCGGCGGATCGGGGGCCGAAGAGACCCAGTACTTC; cdr3_aa: CATTLGGSGAEETQYF
d_call: TRBD1; v_call: TRBV11-2; j_call: TRBJ1-2; clone_size: -; cdr3_nt: TGTGCCAGCAGCTTCCCGGGACAGTTTAACTATGGCTACACCTTC; cdr3_aa: CASSFPGQFNYGYTF
d_call: -; v_call: TRBV5-4; j_call: TRBJ1-5; clone_size: few; cdr3_nt: TGTGCCAGCAGCTTGGTCGGCAGCGATCAGCCCCAGCATTTT; cdr3_aa: CASSLVGSDQPQHF
d_call: -; v_call: TRBV10-3; j_call: TRBJ1-2; clone_size: -; cdr3_nt: TGTGCCATCAGTGACCCCGCGGGAACCCATGGCTACACCTTC; cdr3_aa: CAISDPAGTHGYTF
d_call: -; v_call: TRBV19; j_call: TRBJ1-6; clone_size: -; cdr3_nt: TGTGCCAGTAGTATCTTCCCCGGACAGACCAGCTCCTATAATTCACCCCTCCACTTT; cdr3_aa: CASSIFPGQTSSYNSPLHF
d_call: -; v_call: TRBV29-1; j_call: TRBJ2-3; clone_size: -; cdr3_nt: TGCAGCGTCAGGACAGATACGCAGTATTTT; cdr3_aa: CSVRTDTQYF
d_call: -; v_call: TRBV14; j_call: TRBJ2-7; clone_size: few; cdr3_nt: TGTGCCAGCAGCCAAGCTCCCCTGGACGGGGACTACGAGCAGTACTTC; cdr3_aa: CASSQAPLDGDYEQYF
d_call: -; v_call: TRBV19; j_call: TRBJ2-5; clone_size: -; cdr3_nt: TGTGCCAGTAGTATAGCCAGGGGGGGTCAAGAGACCCAGTACTTC; cdr3_aa: CASSIARGGQETQYF
d_call: TRBD2; v_call: TRBV7-2; j_call: TRBJ2-1; clone_size: -; cdr3_nt: TGTGCCAGCAGCTCACTAGCGGGGGGGTACTACAATGAGCAGTTCTTC; cdr3_aa: CASSSLAGGYYNEQFF